Included here is one TCR beta chain sequence, with context. Antigen unknown. The data were taken from a study of vaccination and CD4 T cells after COVID-19. Study context: Convalescent donors: six male, four female; seven Caucasian, two Asian, one multiracial, two Hispanic.

Cultured CD4+ T cell DNA was sequenced using the Oncomine TCR Beta short-read assay. TCRdb processed the PCR reads anew with MiXCR; each CDR3 protein has one entry. The sample holds about 11,000 distinct CDR3 sequences, over 65% seen once. Treatment noted: roughly 10-day PBMC culture with coronavirus spike peptide pools or control peptides (ViraFEST assay). Peptide pool stimulation in ViraFEST expanded antigen-specific T cells, whose TCRs were then sequenced. Scientists separated out CD4+ T cells through negative selection following 10 days in culture. The length of the CDR3 is 12 residues. V was trimmed by 4 bases and J by 7 bases, leaving 13 bases between them. Germline values: CDR1 SQVTM, CDR2 ANQGSEA.

The chain recombines TRBV29-1 with TRBJ1-1, with D possibly TRBD1 on 5 matching bases. Sequenced sample: CD4+ T cells from blood, cultured in vitro. This TCR was recovered from a human donor who had recovered from COVID-19. This CDR3 reads CSVGGYGGEAFF. In DNA, the CDR3 is TGCAGCGTTGGAGGTTATGGGGGTGAAGCTTTCTTT.